These 23 T cell receptor beta chains originate from one sample sequenced in a study of shared clonotypes between healthy human individuals. Profiled with immunoSEQ multiplex PCR; TCRdb holds only in-frame clones, not every one. The repertoire holds approximately 460,000 clones, with more than 70% as singletons. Sequencing input: PBMCs. Receptors originate from a woman between 40 and 50 years old in good health. Some clones in this sample may be carry-over from other donors' samples.

This clone occurred a few times. V and J are TRBV18 and TRBJ1-5; no clear D. V lost 2 bases and J lost 2, with 13 bases in between. Germline assignment: CDR1 KGHSH and CDR2 LQKENI. This CDR3 is built from 16 residues. The CDR3 bases are TGTGCCAGCTCACCAGTTAGAGACATCGGCAATCAGCCCCAGCATTTT. This codes for CASSPVRDIGNQPQHF.

This sequence joins TRBV7-9 and TRBJ2-5; 7 bases are a match to TRBD2. With 4 bases clipped from V and 1 base from J, the junction kept 3 bases outside the gene matches. Germline assignment: CDR1 SEHNR and CDR2 FQNEAQ (reference sequence). This CDR3 comprises 14 residues. CDR3 sequence reads: CASSWGGSQETQYF. DNA for the CDR3: TGTGCCAGCAGCTGGGGGGGTAGCCAAGAGACCCAGTACTTC.

This chain joins TRBV5-4 and TRBJ2-1; no definite D call. The CDR3 spans 11 residues. Trimming cost V 0 bases and J 5 bases, with 0 bases left between them. Germline CDR1 reads SGHNT; CDR2 reads YYREEE (reference sequence). The CDR3: CASSLDNEQFF. The DNA for the CDR3 is TGTGCCAGCAGCTTGGACAATGAGCAGTTCTTC. Full variable domain (outside the CDR3, taken from reference TRBV5-4 and TRBJ2-1): ETGVTQSPTHLIKTRGQQVTLRCSSQSGHNTVSWYQQALGQGPQFIFQYYREEENGRGNFPPRFSGLQFPNYSSELNVNALELDDSALYLCASSLDNEQFFGPGTRLTVL.

The rearrangement links TRBV27 to TRBJ2-7, with TRBD1 identical over 8 bases. This CDR3 region has 14 residues. Germline V gene data show CDR1 as MNHEY and CDR2 as SMNVEV (reference sequence). J lost 2 bases, V lost 0 bases, and 0 bases had no gene match. DNA of the CDR3: TGTGCCAGCAGTTTATCGACAGGGGCCTACGAGCAGTACTTC. Translation gives CASSLSTGAYEQYF.

The chain has TRBV5-8 and TRBJ1-1; tentative D call: TRBD1 (5 bases). The length of the CDR3 is 15 residues. Germline-derived CDR1 and CDR2 are SGHTS and YDEGEE. The V gene lost 4 bases and the J gene lost 4 bases, with 17 bases spanning the gap. CDR3 in DNA: TGTGCCAGCAGCCGGCGGGGGGGATCGGGCACTGAAGCTTTCTTT. The encoded protein is CASSRRGGSGTEAFF.

The CDR3 DNA follows: TGTGCCAGCAGTGAAAGGAGGGCTAATGAAAAACTGTTTTTT. It yields the protein CASSERRANEKLFF. The chain employs TRBV2 and TRBJ1-4; D gene unclear. The CDR3 has 14 amino acids. The V gene lost 2 bases and the J gene lost 3 bases, with 7 bases spanning the gap. Germline CDR1 is SNHLY and CDR2 is FYNNEI.

The V gene is TRBV7-9, the J gene TRBJ1-5; 9 nucleotides line up with TRBD1. Germline-derived CDR1 and CDR2 are SEHNR and FQNEAQ (reference sequence). The junction had 9 bases not matched to a gene; V was cut back by 11 bases and J by 10 bases. CDR3 length: 12 amino acids. The CDR3 nucleotides read TGTGCCGGACAGGGGAGCTCGGGCCCCCAGCATTTT. Its translation is CAGQGSSGPQHF. Full variable domain (rest looked up from reference TRBV7-9 and TRBJ1-5): DTGVSQNPRHKITKRGQNVTFRCDPISEHNRLYWYRQTLGQGPEFLTYFQNEAQLEKSRLLSDRFSAERPKGSFSTLEIQRTEQGDSAMYLCAGQGSSGPQHFGDGTRLSIL.

Details on this clone: This likely stems from a read error, as it lies one base from a far larger clone. This is likely a read error, given that the CDR3 carries no conserved phenylalanine or tryptophan at its end. This chain links TRBV18 with TRBJ1-1, with 9 bases that match TRBD1. J was trimmed by 3 bases and V by 4 bases; bases with no gene match: 3. The CDR3 spans 14 residues. Germline CDR1 is KGHSH and CDR2 is LQKENI. For the CDR3, the DNA is TGTGCCAGCTCACTGGGACAGGGACACACTGAAGCTTTCTTA. This translates into CASSLGQGHTEAFL.

V is TRBV12-5 and J is TRBJ2-1, with 7 nucleotides matching TRBD2. CDR3 size: 14 residues. The V gene's germline CDR1 is LGHNT and CDR2 FRNRAP. Trimming cost V 4 bases and J 1 base; bases outside gene matches: 1. The CDR3 nucleotides read TGTGCTAGTGGTTCCGGGGGGTCCTACAATGAGCAGTTCTTC. Translation: CASGSGGSYNEQFF.

The V gene is TRBV6-6, the J gene TRBJ1-2, with D hard to call. Germline-derived CDR1 and CDR2 are MNHNY and SVGAGI (reference sequence). The CDR3 consists of 14 residues. With 1 base removed from V and 1 base from J, the gap between germline ends came to 7 bases. The CDR3 DNA follows: TGTGCCAGCAGTTACTACCCGGATAACTATGGCTACACCTTC. Protein product: CASSYYPDNYGYTF.

As for this clone: The same CDR3 also results from other DNA sequences found in this sample. The V gene is TRBV5-1, the J gene TRBJ2-5, with D unresolved. CDR3 length equals 13 residues. Germline V gives CDR1 SGHRS, CDR2 YFSETQ. Trimming cost V 4 bases and J 2 bases, with 9 bases left between them. CDR3 residues: CASSPGLQETQYF. The CDR3 bases are TGCGCCAGCAGCCCCGGGTTACAAGAGACCCAGTACTTC.

This clone was seen more than once but under ten times. V is TRBV7-2 and J is TRBJ2-1, with 11 bases aligning to TRBD2. The CDR3 is made up of 15 amino acids. After removal of 5 bases from V and 6 bases from J, the junction contained 6 bases not matched to a gene. Per the germline V gene, CDR1 is SGHTA and CDR2 is FQGNSA. The CDR3 DNA sequence: TGTGCCAGCAGCAAATCCGGGACTAGCGGCAATGAGCAGTTCTTC. It is translated as CASSKSGTSGNEQFF.

Comment on this clone: The likely explanation is a read error, given a far larger clone one base away. CDR3 sequence (DNA): TGCAGTGCTAGCGACAAGTTAGGCTACACCTTC. It encodes CSASDKLGYTF. This rearrangement joins TRBV20-1 to TRBJ1-2, with D uncertain. The CDR3 loop spans 11 amino acids. Germline CDR1 is DFQATT and CDR2 is SNEGSKA (reference sequence). V gave up 3 bases and J gave up 8 bases, with 10 bases separating them.

This clone was seen a single time. The chain carries TRBV5-5 and TRBJ1-4; 7 nucleotides match TRBD1. The CDR3 length is 15 residues. V was clipped by 4 bases and J by 8 bases; unmatched bases: 11. Germline loops: CDR1 SGHKS, CDR2 YYEKEE (reference sequence). In DNA form, the CDR3 reads TGTGCCAGCAGCATTTCCGGGACAGCGGGAGAAAAACTGTTTTTT. It encodes CASSISGTAGEKLFF. Filled out from reference TRBV5-5 and TRBJ1-4, the complete variable domain reads DAGVTQSPTHLIKTRGQQVTLRCSPISGHKSVSWYQQVLGQGPQFIFQYYEKEERGRGNFPDRFSARQFPNYSSELNVNALLLGDSALYLCASSISGTAGEKLFFGSGTQLSVL.

The chain joins TRBV29-1 to TRBJ1-2, with 9 bases lining up with TRBD1. V lost 7 bases, J lost 13 bases, and 19 bases stayed unmatched. Germline V gene data show CDR1 as SQVTM and CDR2 as ANQGSEA. CDR3 length: 14 residues. CDR3 in DNA: TGCAGCGGAGAAATCCCGGGACAGGGCTTTAGTATCACCTTC. This codes for CSGEIPGQGFSITF.

The chain uses TRBV7-3 and TRBJ2-7; 9 nucleotides line up with TRBD2. Germline trimming cut 1 base from V and 4 bases from J; bases unmatched to any gene: 5. CDR1 and CDR2 from the germline V gene are SGHTA and FQGTGA. The CDR3 totals 15 residues. CDR3 sequence reads: CASSLSGGRGYEQYF. In DNA form, the CDR3 reads TGTGCCAGCAGCTTAAGCGGCGGGAGGGGATACGAGCAGTACTTC.

A remark on this clone: Distinct nucleotide sequences in the sample also encode this CDR3. The chain has TRBV5-1 and TRBJ1-1; TRBD1 might be the D (5 bases). Germline values: CDR1 SGHRS, CDR2 YFSETQ. The CDR3 sequence is 14 residues long. Trimming removed 4 bases from V and 3 bases from J, with 13 bases in between. CDR3 residues: CASSGTGGDTEAFF. As DNA, the CDR3 is TGCGCCAGCAGCGGAACAGGAGGGGACACTGAAGCTTTCTTT.

About this clone: This likely reflects a read error, since a far larger clone is one base away. Other nucleotide sequences in the sample specify the same CDR3. The rearrangement links TRBV6-6 to TRBJ1-5, with unresolved D. The germline V and J ends were trimmed by 6 bases and 0 bases, with 15 bases remaining between them. Germline CDR1 reads MNHNY; CDR2 reads SVGAGI (reference sequence). The CDR3 loop spans 16 amino acids. This chain's CDR3 is CASSYGNTRSNQPQHF. Here the CDR3 DNA reads TGTGCCAGCAGCTACGGAAACACACGTAGCAATCAGCCCCAGCATTTT.

This clone was counted between two and nine times. This CDR3 reads CASTPQRENEQYF. CDR3 sequence (DNA): TGCGCCAGCACCCCACAGCGGGAGAACGAGCAGTACTTC. This sequence joins TRBV10-2 and TRBJ2-7, with 8 bases matching TRBD2. Unmatched junction bases numbered 7, after V lost 7 bases and J lost 5 bases. The germline V gene encodes CDR1 WSHSY and CDR2 SAAADI. This CDR3 spans 13 amino acids.

This chain connects TRBV19 to TRBJ1-5, with D uncertain. The CDR3 extends over 15 amino acids. Germline V gene lookup returns CDR1 LNHDA and CDR2 SQIVND (reference sequence). Trimming took 1 base from V and 4 from J, leaving 11 bases between them. Here the CDR3 reads CASSIGLTPNQPQHF. CDR3 sequence (DNA): TGTGCCAGTAGTATAGGGCTGACGCCGAATCAGCCCCAGCATTTT.

The chain combines TRBV2 with TRBJ2-7, with a possible D match to TRBD1 (6 bases). V dropped 8 bases and J dropped 5 bases, with 25 bases sitting between them. Per the germline V gene, CDR1 is SNHLY and CDR2 is FYNNEI. This CDR3 comprises 16 residues. As DNA, the CDR3 is TGTGCCAGCCTCCGAGACCCGGTGGCAGGGGTCAACGAGCAGTACTTC. It encodes CASLRDPVAGVNEQYF.

The rearrangement links TRBV4-2 to TRBJ2-7, with D perhaps matching TRBD2 (5 bases). V gave up 1 base and J gave up 4 bases, with 17 bases separating them. The CDR3 is made up of 16 amino acids. Germline V gene sequence: CDR1 LGHNA, CDR2 YNFKEQ. CDR3 coding DNA: TGTGCCAGCAGCCAAGTGGACTCCTCTACTCTTTACGAGCAGTACTTC. Translating gives CASSQVDSSTLYEQYF.

J is TRBJ1-1 and V is TRBV18, with a weak D call TRBD1 (6 bases). The CDR3 has 14 amino acids. Germline V gene data show CDR1 as KGHSH and CDR2 as LQKENI. Trimming left V 5 bases short and J 2 bases short, with 12 bases between. CDR3 nucleotide sequence: TGTGCCAGCTCAGCACAGGGAACCAACACTGAAGCTTTCTTT. Its translation: CASSAQGTNTEAFF.